This section outlines one TCR beta chain sequence together with its context. Given a much more abundant clone one base away, this may be a read error. CDR1 is SGHTA, CDR2 FQGNSA, per germline. The CDR3 sequence is 17 residues long. This specimen comes from a study of T cell repertoires in cytomegalovirus infection. TCRdb analysed the reads with MiXCR anew, one entry per CDR3 protein. In the table there are some 440,000 distinct CDR3 sequences, approximately 31% of which are singletons. Sequences were obtained from PBMCs. This sequence joins TRBV7-2 and TRBJ1-5; 12 bases fit TRBD1. The TCR was taken from a human donor in good health (CMV status not recorded). Some clones in this sample may be carry-over from other donors' samples. CDR3 sequence reads: CSSTTTSGQGAGQPQHF. DNA for the CDR3: TGTTCCAGCACCACTACGTCGGGACAGGGGGCAGGTCAGCCCCAGCATTTT.